Below are 18 T cell receptor beta chains sequenced from a single sample in a study of cytomegalovirus exposure and HLA in healthy donors. It was with 60 Vbeta and 13 Jbeta primers that the PCR ran. The table came from immunoSEQ multiplex PCR; TCRdb's copy has only in-frame clones and leaves some out. Of under 130,000 clones detected, around 73% appear once; the ten largest clones hold around 1.3%. The sample was PBMCs. These receptor sequences come from a man aged 25 to 45 in good health and CMV-seronegative.

The chain links TRBV5-1 to TRBJ2-7; maybe TRBD2 (5 bases). The CDR3 runs 13 residues. CDR1 and CDR2 (germline): SGHRS, YFSETQ. Trimming cost V 7 bases and J 1 base, with 12 bases left between them. CDR3 protein: CASGLTGSYEQYF. In DNA form, the CDR3 reads TGCGCCAGCGGACTCACTGGGTCCTACGAGCAGTACTTC.

This clone was recorded a few times. The rearrangement links TRBV9 to TRBJ2-5; weak D call: TRBD1 (6 bases). Germline CDR1 is SGDLS and CDR2 is YYNGEE. Trimming stripped 0 bases from V and 1 base from J, with 7 bases between. This CDR3 spans 14 amino acids. The CDR3, as DNA: TGTGCCAGCAGCGTAGGGACAGCCCAAGAGACCCAGTACTTC. Its protein is CASSVGTAQETQYF.

V usage is TRBV6-6 and J usage is TRBJ2-1; TRBD2 agrees at 11 bases. After removal of 0 bases from V and 8 bases from J, the junction contained 6 bases not matched to a gene. CDR3 length equals 16 residues. Looked up from germline, CDR1 is MNHNY and CDR2 is SVGAGI (reference sequence). This chain's CDR3 is CASSYSPSGGIDEQFF. As DNA, the CDR3 is TGTGCCAGCAGTTACTCTCCTAGCGGGGGGATAGATGAGCAGTTCTTC.

J is TRBJ2-5 and V is TRBV5-1, with a tentative D call TRBD2 (7 bases). V lost 4 bases and J lost 4, with 20 bases in between. Germline CDR1 reads SGHRS; CDR2 reads YFSETQ. This CDR3 has 16 residues. CDR3 nucleotide sequence: TGCGCCAGCAGCCTCGCGGCGGGGGCGAAGCTAGAGACCCAGTACTTC. Its protein product is CASSLAAGAKLETQYF.

The V gene is TRBV28, the J gene TRBJ2-2; TRBD2 agrees at 12 bases. CDR1 and CDR2 from the germline V gene are MDHEN and SYDVKM. The CDR3 is made up of 17 amino acids. The trim removed 5 bases at V and 7 bases at J, leaving 11 bases unmatched. In nucleotides, the CDR3 is TGTGCCAGCAGTGCCACCGGGACTAGCGGGCCCCACGGGGAGCTGTTTTTT. This codes for CASSATGTSGPHGELFF.

The rearrangement joins TRBV9 to TRBJ1-3; TRBD1 matches 7 bases. The CDR3 extends over 15 amino acids. J gave up 1 base and V 0 bases, and 1 base lay outside the gene matches. CDR1 is SGDLS, CDR2 YYNGEE, per germline. Written as DNA, the CDR3 is TGTGCCAGCAGCGTAGAGACAGGGTCTGGAAACACCATATATTTT. Translated: CASSVETGSGNTIYF.

This chain links TRBV7-2 with TRBJ2-4, with TRBD1 matching 8 bases. In germline, CDR1 is SGHTA, CDR2 FQGNSA. J was trimmed by 6 bases and V by 1 base; bases with no gene match: 11. The CDR3 runs to 17 residues. DNA of the CDR3: TGTGCCAGCAGCTTAGATGCAGGGGGCGTGTGGAGAAACATTCAGTACTTC. It translates to CASSLDAGGVWRNIQYF.

This chain connects TRBV19 to TRBJ1-5; tentatively, D is TRBD1 (6 bases). CDR1 and CDR2 (germline): LNHDA, SQIVND (reference sequence). This CDR3 spans 15 amino acids. The V gene lost 6 bases and the J gene lost 3 bases, with 15 bases spanning the gap. The CDR3 nucleotides are TGTGCCAGTAGGGGAGGGGGGGCCCACAATCAGCCCCAGCATTTT. It yields the protein CASRGGGAHNQPQHF.

This clone appeared a single time. This sequence joins TRBV30 and TRBJ1-1; D remains ambiguous. Trimming cost V 3 bases and J 0 bases, with 8 bases left between them. Per germline, CDR1 GTSNPN and CDR2 SVGIG (reference sequence). This CDR3 is built from 13 residues. CDR3 amino acids: CAWRREMNTEAFF. The CDR3, as DNA: TGTGCCTGGAGGAGGGAGATGAACACTGAAGCTTTCTTT.

The rearrangement joins TRBV10-2 to TRBJ2-1; 12 positions agree with TRBD2. V dropped 0 bases and J dropped 5; count of bases not matched to a gene: 5. This CDR3 comprises 17 residues. Germline V gene lookup returns CDR1 WSHSY and CDR2 SAAADI. CDR3 sequence: CASSESYGLAGNNEQFF. The CDR3 bases are TGCGCCAGCAGTGAGTCGTACGGACTAGCGGGAAACAATGAGCAGTTCTTC.

This clone has a handful of counts. The genes are TRBV6-5 and TRBJ1-2; 7 nucleotides align to TRBD1. V shed 10 bases, J shed 4 bases, and the junction held 3 bases outside the gene matches. Per the germline V gene, CDR1 is MNHEY and CDR2 is SVGAGI. The length of the CDR3 is 11 residues. The CDR3 DNA is TGTGCCACACAGGGGATCTATGGCTACACCTTC. It specifies CATQGIYGYTF.

Only a few counts were recorded for this clone. The chain couples TRBV25-1 to TRBJ2-7; 7 positions agree with TRBD2. CDR1 and CDR2 (germline): MGHDK, SYGVNS. This CDR3 comprises 16 residues. V gave up 3 bases and J gave up 2 bases; unmatched junction bases: 10. CDR3 nucleotides: TGTGCCAGCAGTGATTTGAGAGGGGAGGGGACCTACGAGCAGTACTTC. This sequence encodes CASSDLRGEGTYEQYF.

The V and J genes are TRBV4-2 and TRBJ2-3; 8 bases agree with TRBD2. Germline V gene lookup returns CDR1 LGHNA and CDR2 YNFKEQ. The CDR3 sequence is 16 residues long. Germline trimming cut 0 bases from V and 1 base from J; bases unmatched to any gene: 3. In nucleotides, the CDR3 is TGTGCCAGCAGCCAAGAAGGGACTAGGGGCACAGATACGCAGTATTTT. Amino acid sequence: CASSQEGTRGTDTQYF.

This chain's CDR3 is CASSAGQYGYTF. In nucleotides, the CDR3 is TGTGCCAGCAGCGCTGGCCAGTATGGCTACACCTTC. The gene calls are TRBV9 and TRBJ1-2; the D is unclear. Germline V CDR1 and CDR2: SGDLS, YYNGEE. The CDR3 sequence is 12 residues long. Trimming left V 3 bases short and J 5 bases short, with 8 bases between. Full variable domain (remainder filled in from reference TRBV9 and TRBJ1-2): DSGVTQTPKHLITATGQRVTLRCSPRSGDLSVYWYQQSLDQGLQFLIQYYNGEERAKGNILERFSAQQFPDLHSELNLSSLELGDSALYFCASSAGQYGYTFGSGTRLTVV.

The CDR3 DNA is TGTGCCAGCAGCTTAGTCACTCGGAATGAGCAGTTCTTC. Residues: CASSLVTRNEQFF. The J gene is TRBJ2-1, the V gene TRBV7-2, with D unresolved. The germline CDR1 and CDR2 sequences are SGHTA and FQGNSA. The CDR3 loop spans 13 amino acids. The ends were cut back, 1 base at V and 7 bases at J, with 8 bases in the middle.

This clone was recorded only once. The chain links TRBV10-2 to TRBJ2-1; 7 bases match TRBD2. The V segment lost 0 bases and the J segment 0 bases; nucleotides outside the gene matches: 5. CDR3 size: 17 residues. Germline V CDR1 and CDR2: WSHSY, SAAADI. Here the CDR3 reads CASSESAAGDSYNEQFF. The CDR3 DNA reads TGCGCCAGCAGTGAGTCGGCGGCGGGGGACTCCTACAATGAGCAGTTCTTC.

This clone occurred once. The chain uses TRBV5-1 and TRBJ2-2; 7 positions agree with TRBD2. The CDR3 totals 17 residues. Germline lookup yields CDR1 SGHRS and CDR2 YFSETQ. V lost 2 bases, J lost 7 bases, and 14 bases stayed unmatched. As DNA, the CDR3 is TGCGCCAGCAGCTTCATCGCCGGACGGGGGGACGACGGGGAGCTGTTTTTT. Protein sequence: CASSFIAGRGDDGELFF.

This clone was detected only once. CDR3 in amino acids: CASSTAPDSNQPQHF. The CDR3 coding sequence is TGTGCCAGCAGCACCGCTCCAGATAGCAATCAGCCCCAGCATTTT. The V and J genes are TRBV9 and TRBJ1-5; unclear D gene. This CDR3 contains 15 residues. The germline V gene encodes CDR1 SGDLS and CDR2 YYNGEE. V lost 4 bases, J lost 0 bases, and 11 bases lay in between.